This TCR beta chain was recorded in a study of T cell responses to AZD1222 COVID-19 vaccine. Study-wide points: The donors showed a predominance of white British ancestry and of females, with possible underestimation of clonal diversity.

Clones were sequenced by immunoSEQ multiplex PCR, and TCRdb holds only the in-frame ones, with some missing. The data show about 140,000 clones, approximately 85% seen once. As concerns this clone: Its antigen remains unidentified.

CDR3 size: 15 residues. The TCR sequence derives from an adult who received the MenACWY meningococcal vaccine as a control. The input for sequencing was peripheral blood, taken 28 days after the second dose of the MenACWY control vaccine. This chain connects TRBV21-1 to TRBJ1-1; TRBD1, the table's D call, lacks a check against the DNA. TRBV21-1 is listed as a pseudogene. DNA of the CDR3: TGTGCCAGCAGCGCGTCCGGGACAGGGGACACTGAAGCTTTCTTT. Amino acids: CASSASGTGDTEAFF.